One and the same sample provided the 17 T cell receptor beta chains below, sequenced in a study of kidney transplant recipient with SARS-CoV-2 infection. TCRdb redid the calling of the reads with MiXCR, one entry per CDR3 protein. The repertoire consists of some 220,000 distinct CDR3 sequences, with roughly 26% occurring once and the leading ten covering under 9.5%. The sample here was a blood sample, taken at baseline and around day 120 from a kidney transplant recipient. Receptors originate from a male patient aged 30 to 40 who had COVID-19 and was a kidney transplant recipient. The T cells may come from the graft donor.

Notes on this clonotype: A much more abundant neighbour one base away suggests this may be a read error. DNA of the CDR3: TGTGCCGGACGAGCGGGAGTTAACACCGGGGAGCTGCTTTTT. Its translation: CAGRAGVNTGELLF. The rearrangement links TRBV13 to TRBJ2-2; 8 nucleotides line up with TRBD2. There are 14 residues in the CDR3. Looked up from germline, CDR1 is PRHDT and CDR2 is FYEKMQ (reference sequence). Full variable domain (remainder filled in from reference TRBV13 and TRBJ2-2): AAGVIQSPRHLIKEKRETATLKCYPIPRHDTVYWYQQGPGQDPQFLISFYEKMQSDKGSIPDRFSAQQFSDYHSELNMSSLELGDSALYFCAGRAGVNTGELLFGEGSRLTVL.

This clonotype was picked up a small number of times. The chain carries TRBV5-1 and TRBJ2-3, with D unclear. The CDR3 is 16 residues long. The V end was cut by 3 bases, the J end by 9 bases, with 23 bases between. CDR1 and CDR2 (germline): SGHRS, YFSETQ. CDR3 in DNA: TGCGCCAGCAGCTCCGGCAGGCCATCTCCATATGGAACGCAGTATTTT. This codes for CASSSGRPSPYGTQYF.

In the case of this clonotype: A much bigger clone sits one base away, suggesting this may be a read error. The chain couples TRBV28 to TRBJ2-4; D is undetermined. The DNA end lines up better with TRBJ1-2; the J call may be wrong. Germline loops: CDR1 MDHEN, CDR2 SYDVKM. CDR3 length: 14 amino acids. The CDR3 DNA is TGTGCCAGCAGTTTACCACTTTCAGAGCCCGGGTACACCTTC. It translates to CASSLPLSEPGYTF.

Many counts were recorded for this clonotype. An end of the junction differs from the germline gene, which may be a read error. The CDR3: CASSVAHKCRKTYGYTF. CDR3 DNA: TGTGCCAGCAGCGTAGCCCATAAGTGCCGAAAGACCTATGGCTACACCTTC. The chain couples TRBV7-7 to TRBJ1-2; D call uncertain. The CDR3 spans 17 residues. Germline-derived CDR1 and CDR2 are SSHAT and FNYEAQ (reference sequence).

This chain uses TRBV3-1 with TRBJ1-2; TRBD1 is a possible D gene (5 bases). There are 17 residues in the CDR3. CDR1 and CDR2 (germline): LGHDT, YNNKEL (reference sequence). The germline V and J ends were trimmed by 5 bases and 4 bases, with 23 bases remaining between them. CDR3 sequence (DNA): TGTGCCAGCAGCTGCCAGGGCACCCTTCGAAAGACCTATGGCTACACCTTC. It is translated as CASSCQGTLRKTYGYTF.

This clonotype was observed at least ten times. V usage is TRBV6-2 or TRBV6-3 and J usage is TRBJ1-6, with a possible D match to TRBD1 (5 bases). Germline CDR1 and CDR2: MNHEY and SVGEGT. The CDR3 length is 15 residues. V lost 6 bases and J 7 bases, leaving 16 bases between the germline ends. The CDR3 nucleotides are TGTGCCAGCAGCCCTCTAGGGGCTCGGAATTCACCCCTCCACTTT. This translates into CASSPLGARNSPLHF.

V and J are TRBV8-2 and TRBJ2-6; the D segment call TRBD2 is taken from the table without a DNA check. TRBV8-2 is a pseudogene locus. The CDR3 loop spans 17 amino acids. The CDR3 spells CGTETRITQSQANVLTF. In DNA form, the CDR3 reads TGTGGCACCGAGACTAGGATAACACAAAGTCAGGCCAACGTCCTGACTTTC.

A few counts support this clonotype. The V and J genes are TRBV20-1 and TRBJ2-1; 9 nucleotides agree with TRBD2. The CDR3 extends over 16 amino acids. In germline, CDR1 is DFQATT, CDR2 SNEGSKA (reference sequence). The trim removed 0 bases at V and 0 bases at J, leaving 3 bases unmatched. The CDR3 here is CSARDLSGSSYNEQFF. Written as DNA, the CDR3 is TGCAGTGCTAGAGATCTTAGCGGGAGCTCCTACAATGAGCAGTTCTTC.

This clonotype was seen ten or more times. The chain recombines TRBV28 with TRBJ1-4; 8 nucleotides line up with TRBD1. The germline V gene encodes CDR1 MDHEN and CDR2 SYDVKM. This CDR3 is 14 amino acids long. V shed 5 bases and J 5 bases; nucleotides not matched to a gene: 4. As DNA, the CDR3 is TGTGCCAGCAGTAACCAGGGGGCCAATGAAAAACTGTTTTTT. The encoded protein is CASSNQGANEKLFF.

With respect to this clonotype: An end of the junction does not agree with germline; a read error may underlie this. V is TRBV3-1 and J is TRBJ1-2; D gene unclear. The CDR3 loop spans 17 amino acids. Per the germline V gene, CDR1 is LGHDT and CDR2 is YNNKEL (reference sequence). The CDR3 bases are TGTGCCAGCAGCTACTCGTGCACCCTTCGAAAGACCTATGGCTACGCCTTC. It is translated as CASSYSCTLRKTYGYAF.

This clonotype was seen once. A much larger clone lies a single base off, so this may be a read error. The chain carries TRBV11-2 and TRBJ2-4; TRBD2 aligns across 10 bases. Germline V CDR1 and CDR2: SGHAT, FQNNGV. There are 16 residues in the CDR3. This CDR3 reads CASSPTRLAGIREQIF. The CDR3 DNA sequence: TGTGCCAGCAGCCCGACGCGACTAGCGGGCATAAGAGAGCAGATCTTC.

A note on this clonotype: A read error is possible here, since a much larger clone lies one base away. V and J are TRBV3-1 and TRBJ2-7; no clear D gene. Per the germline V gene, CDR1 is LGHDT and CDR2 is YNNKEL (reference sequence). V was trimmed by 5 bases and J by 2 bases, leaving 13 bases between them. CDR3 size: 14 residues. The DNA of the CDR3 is TGTGCCAGCAGCTCCAAGATAGCCGCCTACGAGCAGTACTTC. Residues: CASSSKIAAYEQYF.

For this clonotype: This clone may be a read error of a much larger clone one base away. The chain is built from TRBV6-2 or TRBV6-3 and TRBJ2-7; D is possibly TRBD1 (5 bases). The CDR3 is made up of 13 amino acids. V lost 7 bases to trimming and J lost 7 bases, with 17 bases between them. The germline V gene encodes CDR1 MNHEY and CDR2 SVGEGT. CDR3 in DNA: TGTGCCAGCAATTGGGGCAGGGTCAGTGAGCAGTACTTC. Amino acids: CASNWGRVSEQYF.

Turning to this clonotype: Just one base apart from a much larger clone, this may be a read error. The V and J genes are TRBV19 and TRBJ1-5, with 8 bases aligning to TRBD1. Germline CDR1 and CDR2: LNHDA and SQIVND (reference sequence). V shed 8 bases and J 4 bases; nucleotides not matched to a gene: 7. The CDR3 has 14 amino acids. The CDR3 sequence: CASQGQGRNQPQHF. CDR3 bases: TGTGCCAGTCAAGGACAGGGCCGGAATCAGCCCCAGCATTTT.

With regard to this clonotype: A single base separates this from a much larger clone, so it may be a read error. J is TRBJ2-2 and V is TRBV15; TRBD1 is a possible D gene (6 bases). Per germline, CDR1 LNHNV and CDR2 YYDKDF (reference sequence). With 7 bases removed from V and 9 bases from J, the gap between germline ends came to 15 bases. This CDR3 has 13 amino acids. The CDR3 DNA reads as TGTGCCACCAACAGGGTGCTAGCCAGGGAGCTGTTTTTT. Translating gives CATNRVLARELFF.

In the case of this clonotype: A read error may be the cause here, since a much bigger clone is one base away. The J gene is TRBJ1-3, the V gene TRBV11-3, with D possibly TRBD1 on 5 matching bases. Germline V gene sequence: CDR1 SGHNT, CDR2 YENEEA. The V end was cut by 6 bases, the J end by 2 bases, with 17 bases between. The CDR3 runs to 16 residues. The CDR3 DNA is TGTGCCAGCAGGACAGAGGGCGACGCCGCTGGAAACACCATATATTTT. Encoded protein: CASRTEGDAAGNTIYF.

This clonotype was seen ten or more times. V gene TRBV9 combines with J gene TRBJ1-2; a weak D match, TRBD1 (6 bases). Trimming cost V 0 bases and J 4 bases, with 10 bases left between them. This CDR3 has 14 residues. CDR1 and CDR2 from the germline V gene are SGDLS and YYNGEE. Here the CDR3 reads CASSVDRAGYGYTF. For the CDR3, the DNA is TGTGCCAGCAGCGTAGACAGGGCGGGCTATGGCTACACCTTC. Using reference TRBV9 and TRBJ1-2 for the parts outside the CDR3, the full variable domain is DSGVTQTPKHLITATGQRVTLRCSPRSGDLSVYWYQQSLDQGLQFLIQYYNGEERAKGNILERFSAQQFPDLHSELNLSSLELGDSALYFCASSVDRAGYGYTFGSGTRLTVV.